This T cell receptor (beta chain) was captured in a study of OX40 agonist ivuxolimab in advanced cancers. Whole-study context: Prior therapy, whether anti-PD-1, anti-PD-L1 or anti-CTLA-4, was allowed, and 40% had some.

About this clone: Its ends do not fully match the called genes, so a read error is possible.

Germline CDR1 MDHEN, CDR2 SYDVKM. CDR3 length equals 12 residues. The assay was immunoSEQ multiplex PCR, and TCRdb's table has in-frame clones only and misses some. The data show 70,000 to 75,000 clones, around four fifths seen once. Sequenced here: CD4+ or CD8+ T cells sorted from blood, sampled in a trial of the OX40 agonist ivuxolimab. The sequence was collected from an adult with an advanced solid tumor such as melanoma, head and neck, liver or kidney cancer. The chain joins TRBV28 to TRBJ1-2; D gene unclear. The CDR3 loop is CASSSTTGGQPF. As DNA, the CDR3 is TGTGCCAGCAGCTCCACAACGGGAGGTCAACCCTTC.